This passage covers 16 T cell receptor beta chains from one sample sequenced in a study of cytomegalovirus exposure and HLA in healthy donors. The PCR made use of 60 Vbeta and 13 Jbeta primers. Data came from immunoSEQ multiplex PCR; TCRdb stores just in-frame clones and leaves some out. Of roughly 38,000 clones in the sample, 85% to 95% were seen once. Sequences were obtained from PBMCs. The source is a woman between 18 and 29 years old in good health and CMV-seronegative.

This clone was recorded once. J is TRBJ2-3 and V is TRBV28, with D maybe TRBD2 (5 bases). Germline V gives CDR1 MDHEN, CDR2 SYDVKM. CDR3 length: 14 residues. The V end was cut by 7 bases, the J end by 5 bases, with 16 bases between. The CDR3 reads CASTSLEGVDTQYF. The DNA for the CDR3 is TGTGCCAGCACTTCCCTCGAGGGAGTAGATACGCAGTATTTT.

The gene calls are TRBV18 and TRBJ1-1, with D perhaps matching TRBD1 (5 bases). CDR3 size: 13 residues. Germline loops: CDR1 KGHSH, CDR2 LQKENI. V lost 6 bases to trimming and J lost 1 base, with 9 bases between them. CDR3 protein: CASSPGQNTEAFF. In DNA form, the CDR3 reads TGTGCCAGCTCTCCTGGACAGAACACTGAAGCTTTCTTT.

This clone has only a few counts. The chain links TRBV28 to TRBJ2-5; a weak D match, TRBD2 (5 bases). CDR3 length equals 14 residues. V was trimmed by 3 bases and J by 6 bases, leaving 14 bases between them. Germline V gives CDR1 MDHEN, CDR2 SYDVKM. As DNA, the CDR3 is TGTGCCAGCAGTTTGGTGGGAGCCCCACAGACCCAGTACTTC. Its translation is CASSLVGAPQTQYF.

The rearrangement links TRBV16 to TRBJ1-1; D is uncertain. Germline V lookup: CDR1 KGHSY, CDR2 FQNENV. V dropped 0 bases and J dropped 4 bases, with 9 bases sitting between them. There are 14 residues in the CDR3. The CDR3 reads CASSQSGGSTEAFF. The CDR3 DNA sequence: TGTGCCAGCAGCCAATCAGGAGGGAGCACTGAAGCTTTCTTT.

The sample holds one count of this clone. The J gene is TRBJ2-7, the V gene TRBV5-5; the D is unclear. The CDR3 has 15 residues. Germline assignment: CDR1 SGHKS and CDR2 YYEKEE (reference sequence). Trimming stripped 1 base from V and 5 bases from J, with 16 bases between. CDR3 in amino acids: CASSLFRLSPDEQYF. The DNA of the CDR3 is TGTGCCAGCAGCTTGTTTCGGTTGAGCCCGGACGAGCAGTACTTC.

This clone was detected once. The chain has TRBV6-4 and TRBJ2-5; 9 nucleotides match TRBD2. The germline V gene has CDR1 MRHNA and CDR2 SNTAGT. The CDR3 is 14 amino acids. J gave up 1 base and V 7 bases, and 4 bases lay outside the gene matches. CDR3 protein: CASTLAGAQETQYF. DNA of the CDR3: TGTGCCAGCACCTTAGCGGGAGCCCAAGAGACCCAGTACTTC.

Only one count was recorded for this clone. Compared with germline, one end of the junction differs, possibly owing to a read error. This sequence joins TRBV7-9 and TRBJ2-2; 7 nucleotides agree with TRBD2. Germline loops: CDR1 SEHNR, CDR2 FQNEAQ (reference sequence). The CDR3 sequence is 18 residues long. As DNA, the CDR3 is TGTTCCAGCAGCTTAGGGCGTCGGCGGGAGTCGAACACCGGGGAGCTGTTTTTT. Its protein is CSSSLGRRRESNTGELFF.

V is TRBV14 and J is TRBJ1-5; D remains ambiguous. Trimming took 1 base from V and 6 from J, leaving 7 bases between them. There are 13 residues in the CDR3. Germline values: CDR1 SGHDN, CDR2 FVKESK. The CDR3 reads CASSQGGAQPQHF. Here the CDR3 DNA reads TGTGCCAGCAGCCAAGGAGGTGCTCAGCCCCAGCATTTT.

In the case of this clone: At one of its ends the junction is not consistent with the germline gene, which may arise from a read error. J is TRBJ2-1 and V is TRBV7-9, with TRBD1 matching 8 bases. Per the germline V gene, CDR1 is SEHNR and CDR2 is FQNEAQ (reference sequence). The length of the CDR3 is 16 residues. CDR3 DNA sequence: TGTTCCAGCAGCTCCGAGACAGGGGTGACCTACAATGAGCAGTTCTTC. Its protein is CSSSSETGVTYNEQFF.

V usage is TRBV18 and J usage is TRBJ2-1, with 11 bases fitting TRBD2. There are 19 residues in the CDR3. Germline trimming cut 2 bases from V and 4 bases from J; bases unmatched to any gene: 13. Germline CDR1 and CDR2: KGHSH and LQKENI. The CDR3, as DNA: TGTGCCAGCTCACCATTCCTAGCGGGAGGTTCAGGAGGGTACAATGAGCAGTTCTTC. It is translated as CASSPFLAGGSGGYNEQFF.

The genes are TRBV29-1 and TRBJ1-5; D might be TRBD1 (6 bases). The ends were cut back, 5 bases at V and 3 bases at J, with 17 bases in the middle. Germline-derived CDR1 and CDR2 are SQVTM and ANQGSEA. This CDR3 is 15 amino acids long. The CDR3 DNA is TGCAGCGTTCTCCCGGGCACAGGGAACAATCAGCCCCAGCATTTT. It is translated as CSVLPGTGNNQPQHF. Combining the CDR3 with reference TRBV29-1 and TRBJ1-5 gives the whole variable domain SAVISQKPSRDICQRGTSLTIQCQVDSQVTMMFWYRQQPGQSLTLIATANQGSEATYESGFVIDKFPISRPNLTFSTLTVSNMSPEDSSIYLCSVLPGTGNNQPQHFGDGTRLSIL.

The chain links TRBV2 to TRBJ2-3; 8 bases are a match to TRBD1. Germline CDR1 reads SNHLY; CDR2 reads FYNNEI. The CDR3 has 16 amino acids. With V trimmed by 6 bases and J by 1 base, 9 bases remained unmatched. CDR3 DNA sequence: TGTGCCAGCAGGGTCGGACAGGGTCGGGGCACAGATACGCAGTATTTT. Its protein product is CASRVGQGRGTDTQYF.

The CDR3: CASSVPTGVGYGYTF. CDR3 DNA sequence: TGTGCCAGCAGTGTTCCCACGGGGGTGGGATATGGCTACACCTTC. The chain recombines TRBV28 with TRBJ1-2; D might be TRBD1 (5 bases). The V end was cut by 5 bases, the J end by 5 bases, with 18 bases between. The germline V gene encodes CDR1 MDHEN and CDR2 SYDVKM. CDR3 size: 15 residues.

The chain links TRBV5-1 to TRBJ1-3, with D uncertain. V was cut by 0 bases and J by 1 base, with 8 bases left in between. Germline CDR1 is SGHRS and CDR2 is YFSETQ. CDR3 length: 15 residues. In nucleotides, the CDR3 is TGCGCCAGCAGCTTGGGAGGGCTGTCTGGAAACACCATATATTTT. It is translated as CASSLGGLSGNTIYF.

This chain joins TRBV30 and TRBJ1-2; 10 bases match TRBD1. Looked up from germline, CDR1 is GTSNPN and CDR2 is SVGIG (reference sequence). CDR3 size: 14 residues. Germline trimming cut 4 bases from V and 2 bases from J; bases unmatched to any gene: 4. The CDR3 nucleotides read TGTGCCTGGACCCTGGACAGGGGGAACTATGGCTACACCTTC. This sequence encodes CAWTLDRGNYGYTF.

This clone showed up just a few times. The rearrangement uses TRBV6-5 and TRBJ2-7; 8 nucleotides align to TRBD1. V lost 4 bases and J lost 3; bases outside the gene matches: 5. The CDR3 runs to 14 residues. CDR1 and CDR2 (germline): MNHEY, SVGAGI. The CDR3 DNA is TGTGCCAGCAGTTCCCGGGACAGGATCTACGAGCAGTACTTC. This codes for CASSSRDRIYEQYF.